This T cell receptor (beta chain) was sequenced for a study of cytomegalovirus exposure and HLA in healthy donors. Whole-study findings and limits: More than 15,000 TCR beta sequences were associated with HLA alleles at 0.05 false discovery rate in a later analysis. In an earlier analysis, most TCR beta V segments were productive about 87% or about 30% of the time. Specificity for CMV antigens was confirmed in vitro for a few of the CMV-associated chains.

Researchers ran the PCR with 60 Vbeta and 13 Jbeta primers. Profiling relied on immunoSEQ multiplex PCR, and the TCRdb table lists in-frame clones only, not all of them. The table includes approximately 100,000 clones, 60% to 80% detected once. As concerns this clone: Its target is unknown. The sample contains more than one DNA sequence encoding this CDR3.

The germline CDR1 and CDR2 sequences are SEHNR and FQNEAQ (reference sequence). Between the trimmed V and J ends, which lost 5 bases and 8 bases, there was a span of 10 bases. The CDR3 runs to 13 residues. The genes are TRBV7-9 and TRBJ1-6, with D perhaps matching TRBD1 (6 bases). The sample consisted of PBMCs. This clonotype was sampled from a woman between 40 and 50 years old in good health and CMV-seronegative. The CDR3, as DNA: TGTGCCAGCAGCGGCCAGGGGTATTCACCCCTCCACTTT. The encoded protein is CASSGQGYSPLHF.